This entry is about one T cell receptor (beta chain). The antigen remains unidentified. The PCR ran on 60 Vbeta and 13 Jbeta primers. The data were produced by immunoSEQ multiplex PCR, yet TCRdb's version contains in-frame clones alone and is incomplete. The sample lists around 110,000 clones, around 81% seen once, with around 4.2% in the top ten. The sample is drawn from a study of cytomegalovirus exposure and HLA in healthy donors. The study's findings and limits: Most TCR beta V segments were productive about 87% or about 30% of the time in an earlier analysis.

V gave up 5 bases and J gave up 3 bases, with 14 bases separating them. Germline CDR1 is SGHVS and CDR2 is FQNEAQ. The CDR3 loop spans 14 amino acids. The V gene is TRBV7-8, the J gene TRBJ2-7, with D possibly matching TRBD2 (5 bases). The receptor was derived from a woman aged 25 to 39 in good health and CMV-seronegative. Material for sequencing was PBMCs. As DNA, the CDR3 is TGTGCCAGCAGCCGGGGATCGAAAGACTACGAGCAGTACTTC. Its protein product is CASSRGSKDYEQYF.